This T cell receptor beta chain was found in a study of T cells expressing NK-cell markers. Study conclusions and caveats: More than 5 donors showed dominant NKG2C+ clonotypes comprising about 1.0-8% of their CD8+ T cells.

The CDR3 totals 16 residues. The germline gives CDR1 SGHAT, CDR2 FQNNGV. TCRdb re-called the 5' RACE reads and shows each CDR3 protein once, DNA omitted. This listing includes about 380,000 distinct CDR3 sequences. Turning to this clonotype: Its target is unknown.

This TCR came from a man aged 18 to 69 in good health. What was sequenced was blood T cells: a sorted CD56 or NKG2C T cell subset, CD4+ or CD8+ T cells, or bulk PBMC T cells (not recorded which). The J gene is TRBJ2-6, the V gene TRBV11-2. The CDR3 loop is CASSGRLNSGANVLTF.